Presented here are 28 T cell receptor beta chains from one specimen sequenced in a study of cytomegalovirus exposure and HLA in healthy donors. PCR involved 60 Vbeta and 13 Jbeta primers. Sequencing used immunoSEQ multiplex PCR; TCRdb keeps in-frame clones, though not all of them. Here the sample spans 100,000 to 150,000 clones, more than 75% being singletons. Sequenced input: PBMCs. The receptors were gathered from a man aged 25-45 years in good health and CMV-seropositive.

The chain carries TRBV6-5 and TRBJ1-1; the match to TRBD1 covers 8 bases. The CDR3 sequence is 15 residues long. Looked up from germline, CDR1 is MNHEY and CDR2 is SVGAGI. V lost 4 bases to trimming and J lost 1 base; unmatched junction nucleotides: 5. The CDR3 DNA reads as TGTGCCAGCAGTTCCGGGACAGGTTGGAACACTGAAGCTTTCTTT. This encodes CASSSGTGWNTEAFF.

The V call is TRBV30, the J call TRBJ2-3; D ambiguous. V lost 0 bases and J 0 bases, leaving 10 bases between the germline ends. CDR3 length: 15 amino acids. Per germline, CDR1 GTSNPN and CDR2 SVGIG (reference sequence). The CDR3 DNA follows: TGTGCCTGGAGTGTGTATGGCAGAAGCACAGATACGCAGTATTTT. Its translation is CAWSVYGRSTDTQYF.

The chain couples TRBV15 to TRBJ2-7, with D tentatively TRBD2 (6 bases). Trimming took off 5 bases at V and 3 bases at J, with 14 bases between the two ends. Germline V CDR1 and CDR2: LNHNV, YYDKDF (reference sequence). The CDR3 totals 14 residues. The CDR3 sequence is CATSSRELGYEQYF. CDR3 bases: TGTGCCACCAGCTCCCGGGAGCTGGGCTACGAGCAGTACTTC.

This clone was seen just once. The chain employs TRBV7-2 and TRBJ2-3; 11 bases are shared with TRBD2. Germline-derived CDR1 and CDR2 are SGHTA and FQGNSA. The CDR3 sequence is 15 residues long. The V segment lost 8 bases and the J segment 5 bases; nucleotides outside the gene matches: 9. In DNA, the CDR3 is TGTGCCAGCTCCACCTTAGCGGGAGGGAAAGATACGCAGTATTTT. It encodes CASSTLAGGKDTQYF.

The J gene is TRBJ1-1, the V gene TRBV27; no firm D call. Deletions cut 4 bases from V and 0 bases from J, with 12 bases between. CDR3 size: 15 residues. Germline CDR1 is MNHEY and CDR2 is SMNVEV (reference sequence). The CDR3 region is CASSSVSSVNTEAFF. CDR3 bases: TGTGCCAGCAGTTCTGTTAGTTCGGTGAACACTGAAGCTTTCTTT.

This clone is a singleton in its sample. V is TRBV19 and J is TRBJ1-5, with 12 bases matching TRBD1. Germline V gives CDR1 LNHDA, CDR2 SQIVND (reference sequence). The CDR3 contains 14 residues. The V gene end was trimmed by 6 bases and the J gene end by 6 bases; junction bases not matched to a gene: 3. CDR3: CASSGTGGGQPQHF. Here the CDR3 DNA reads TGTGCCAGTAGCGGGACAGGGGGCGGTCAGCCCCAGCATTTT. The complete variable domain, with remaining parts taken from reference TRBV19 and TRBJ1-5, reads DGGITQSPKYLFRKEGQNVTLSCEQNLNHDAMYWYRQDPGQGLRLIYYSQIVNDFQKGDIAEGYSVSREKKESFPLTVTSAQKNPTAFYLCASSGTGGGQPQHFGDGTRLSIL.

This clone was counted a single time. V and J are TRBV4-2 and TRBJ2-1, with 9 bases that match TRBD1. This CDR3 contains 15 residues. The germline gives CDR1 LGHNA, CDR2 YNFKEQ. V shed 4 bases and J 8 bases; nucleotides not matched to a gene: 9. CDR3 region: CASSLGQGPIDEQFF. The CDR3 DNA reads as TGTGCCAGCAGCCTTGGACAGGGGCCTATCGATGAGCAGTTCTTC.

This clone showed up just once. The chain recombines TRBV6-1 with TRBJ1-5, with TRBD1 matching over 7 bases. CDR1 and CDR2 from the germline V gene are MNHNS and SASEGT. V was clipped by 4 bases and J by 6 bases; unmatched bases: 6. The CDR3 spans 14 residues. CDR3: CASSGQGVGQPQHF. The CDR3 bases are TGTGCCAGCAGTGGCCAGGGGGTTGGTCAGCCCCAGCATTTT.

The rearrangement uses TRBV28 and TRBJ1-2; D call uncertain. The CDR3 sequence is 14 residues long. In germline, CDR1 is MDHEN, CDR2 SYDVKM. V lost 3 bases and J lost 1, with 9 bases in between. CDR3 region: CASSFTGVNYGYTF. The CDR3 nucleotides read TGTGCCAGCAGTTTTACTGGTGTTAACTATGGCTACACCTTC.

V and J are TRBV10-3 and TRBJ2-7, with 7 bases identical to TRBD2. V lost 3 bases and J lost 1; bases outside the gene matches: 6. Germline V CDR1 and CDR2: ENHRY, SYGVKD. There are 15 residues in the CDR3. The CDR3 reads CAISDTAGDSYEQYF. CDR3 DNA: TGTGCCATCAGTGATACTGCGGGAGATTCCTACGAGCAGTACTTC.

The V and J genes are TRBV29-1 and TRBJ2-2, with D tentatively TRBD1 (6 bases). CDR3 length: 13 residues. Per the germline V gene, CDR1 is SQVTM and CDR2 is ANQGSEA. Trimming took off 5 bases at V and 4 bases at J, with 11 bases between the two ends. The CDR3 sequence: CSVTGRGTGELFF. CDR3 DNA: TGCAGCGTTACAGGGAGAGGCACCGGGGAGCTGTTTTTT.

The genes are TRBV28 and TRBJ2-7; 8 nucleotides agree with TRBD2. V lost 4 bases to trimming and J lost 2 bases; unmatched junction nucleotides: 10. The CDR3 loop spans 16 amino acids. Germline CDR1 MDHEN, CDR2 SYDVKM. CDR3 DNA sequence: TGTGCCAGCAGTTCACTAGCGGCTACCCGGGCCTACGAGCAGTACTTC. Its translation is CASSSLAATRAYEQYF.

V and J are TRBV13 and TRBJ1-1; 7 bases match TRBD1. The junction had 5 bases not matched to a gene; V was cut back by 3 bases and J by 1 base. This CDR3 has 15 amino acids. Looked up from germline, CDR1 is PRHDT and CDR2 is FYEKMQ (reference sequence). CDR3 in amino acids: CASSLGTASNTEAFF. CDR3 coding DNA: TGTGCCAGCAGCTTGGGGACAGCCTCGAACACTGAAGCTTTCTTT.

As for this clone: Different DNA sequences within this sample yield the same CDR3. This chain uses TRBV20-1 with TRBJ2-5, with TRBD1 matching over 8 bases. V shed 6 bases and J 5 bases; nucleotides not matched to a gene: 2. The germline V gene has CDR1 DFQATT and CDR2 SNEGSKA (reference sequence). The CDR3 is made up of 11 amino acids. This CDR3 reads CSARGRETQYF. The CDR3 nucleotides read TGCAGTGCCAGGGGGCGCGAGACCCAGTACTTC.

This clone was observed a handful of times. The gene calls are TRBV4-1 and TRBJ2-3, with 10 bases lining up with TRBD2. The germline V gene encodes CDR1 MGHRA and CDR2 YSYEKL. The CDR3 length is 16 residues. V shed 0 bases, J shed 5 bases, and the junction held 5 bases outside the gene matches. The CDR3 DNA is TGCGCCAGCAGCCAAGAAGCGGGAGGGCCGGGAGATACGCAGTATTTT. This codes for CASSQEAGGPGDTQYF.

The count of this clone is one. J is TRBJ2-7 and V is TRBV4-3, with D hard to call. CDR1 and CDR2 from the germline V gene are LGHNA and YSLEER. CDR3 length: 15 residues. With 0 bases removed from V and 2 bases from J, the gap between germline ends came to 11 bases. The CDR3: CASSQEAGFPYEQYF. The CDR3 DNA sequence: TGCGCCAGCAGCCAAGAGGCCGGGTTCCCCTACGAGCAGTACTTC.

The chain combines TRBV2 with TRBJ1-1; D remains unclear. The germline V and J ends were trimmed by 7 bases and 2 bases, with 8 bases remaining between them. The CDR3 has 12 amino acids. Germline V gene sequence: CDR1 SNHLY, CDR2 FYNNEI. CDR3 bases: TGTGCCAGCAAGCTCGATAACACTGAAGCTTTCTTT. This gives the protein CASKLDNTEAFF.

The table lists this clone with a few counts. The chain combines TRBV7-2 with TRBJ2-1; 8 bases fit TRBD2. In germline, CDR1 is SGHTA, CDR2 FQGNSA. The length of the CDR3 is 16 residues. V dropped 4 bases and J dropped 4; count of bases not matched to a gene: 9. CDR3: CASSSQSGSRYNEQFF. The CDR3 DNA sequence: TGTGCCAGCAGCTCCCAAAGCGGGAGTCGATACAATGAGCAGTTCTTC.

The chain couples TRBV10-2 to TRBJ1-5; perhaps TRBD1 as D (6 bases). This CDR3 region has 13 residues. CDR1 and CDR2 (germline): WSHSY, SAAADI. V was clipped by 9 bases and J by 7 bases, with 16 bases between them. This chain's CDR3 is CASVREGGQPQHF. Here the CDR3 DNA reads TGCGCCAGTGTCAGGGAGGGGGGACAGCCCCAGCATTTT.

The rearrangement uses TRBV5-1 and TRBJ1-4; a weak D match, TRBD1 (6 bases). CDR1 is SGHRS, CDR2 YFSETQ, per germline. Trimming removed 5 bases from V and 4 bases from J, with 12 bases in between. This CDR3 comprises 14 residues. DNA for the CDR3: TGCGCCAGCAGTCAACAGGGCCATAATGAAAAACTGTTTTTT. Translated, it gives CASSQQGHNEKLFF.

The rearrangement joins TRBV11-2 to TRBJ2-5; 13 positions agree with TRBD2. V was clipped by 5 bases and J by 5 bases; unmatched bases: 11. The CDR3 extends over 17 amino acids. Germline assignment: CDR1 SGHAT and CDR2 FQNNGV. This CDR3 reads CASSPKAGLAGRETQYF. Here the CDR3 DNA reads TGTGCCAGCAGCCCGAAAGCGGGACTAGCGGGACGGGAGACCCAGTACTTC. Full variable domain (outside the CDR3, taken from reference TRBV11-2 and TRBJ2-5): EAGVAQSPRYKIIEKRQSVAFWCNPISGHATLYWYQQILGQGPKLLIQFQNNGVVDDSQLPKDRFSAERLKGVDSTLKIQPAKLEDSAVYLCASSPKAGLAGRETQYFGPGTRLLVL.

The chain recombines TRBV6-1 with TRBJ1-2, with 7 bases matching TRBD1. The length of the CDR3 is 13 residues. Germline trimming cut 6 bases from V and 3 bases from J; bases unmatched to any gene: 4. The V gene's germline CDR1 is MNHNS and CDR2 SASEGT. The CDR3 DNA is TGTGCCAGCAGCCTTGACAGGGACTATGGCTACACCTTC. Its translation: CASSLDRDYGYTF.

The gene calls are TRBV9 and TRBJ2-2, with D tentatively TRBD2 (5 bases). CDR3 length equals 17 residues. The V gene lost 3 bases and the J gene lost 2 bases, with 17 bases spanning the gap. Germline loops: CDR1 SGDLS, CDR2 YYNGEE. The chain's CDR3 is CASSAPRTGSNTGELFF. CDR3 in DNA: TGTGCCAGCAGCGCTCCTCGGACTGGAAGTAACACCGGGGAGCTGTTTTTT.

The chain uses TRBV9 and TRBJ2-2, with D perhaps matching TRBD1 (6 bases). This CDR3 has 15 amino acids. Deletions cut 5 bases from V and 5 bases from J, with 16 bases between. CDR1 SGDLS and CDR2 YYNGEE come from the germline V gene. The CDR3 nucleotides are TGTGCCAGCAGTAAGAACCTGGGGGCAACCGGGGAGCTGTTTTTT. As protein: CASSKNLGATGELFF.

The J gene is TRBJ1-1, the V gene TRBV29-1; D is unresolved. Trimming pared 4 bases from V and 3 bases from J, leaving 3 bases between. Germline CDR1 and CDR2: SQVTM and ANQGSEA. The CDR3 has 10 amino acids. This chain's CDR3 is CSVVYTEAFF. CDR3 DNA sequence: TGCAGCGTTGTATACACTGAAGCTTTCTTT.

The rearrangement links TRBV30 to TRBJ1-5; TRBD1 might be the D (5 bases). The CDR3 runs 14 residues. The V gene's germline CDR1 is GTSNPN and CDR2 SVGIG (reference sequence). Trimming removed 4 bases from V and 2 bases from J, with 12 bases in between. The CDR3 sequence is CAWNRGSGNQPQHF. In nucleotides, the CDR3 is TGTGCCTGGAATAGGGGATCGGGCAATCAGCCCCAGCATTTT. The entire variable domain, with the rest obtained from reference TRBV30 and TRBJ1-5, is as follows: SQTIHQWPATLVQPVGSPLSLECTVEGTSNPNLYWYRQAAGRGLQLLFYSVGIGQISSEVPQNLSASRPQDRQFILSSKKLLLSDSGFYLCAWNRGSGNQPQHFGDGTRLSIL.

The chain uses TRBV27 and TRBJ1-1, with TRBD1 identical over 7 bases. The CDR3 contains 13 residues. With 8 bases clipped from V and 1 base from J, the junction kept 4 bases outside the gene matches. Germline-derived CDR1 and CDR2 are MNHEY and SMNVEV (reference sequence). In DNA form, the CDR3 reads TGTGCCAGCCACAGGGGCGGGAACACTGAAGCTTTCTTT. It specifies CASHRGGNTEAFF.

In DNA form, the CDR3 reads TGTGCCAGCAGCTCGACAGGGGACGGGGCTTTCTTT. It specifies CASSSTGDGAFF. The rearrangement links TRBV7-9 to TRBJ1-1; the match to TRBD1 covers 8 bases. V was clipped by 4 bases and J by 11 bases; unmatched bases: 6. Germline V lookup: CDR1 SEHNR, CDR2 FQNEAQ (reference sequence). The CDR3 length is 12 residues.